The clone carrying this T cell receptor (beta chain) has ten or more counts. Its antigen is undetermined. This sample was included in a study of T cells in Graves' hyperthyroidism and ophthalmopathy. The study, taken as a whole, reports: Ophthalmopathy stood apart from stable hyperthyroidism in a 13 V-J model.

TCR beta CDR3 region amplification was performed from RNA transcripts. First-round RT-PCR of the TCR CDR3 relied on the HTBI primer set. TCRdb ran MiXCR on the multiplex PCR reads and lists one entry per CDR3 protein. Of approximately 400,000 distinct CDR3 sequences listed, roughly 14% are singletons. Stability of Graves' hyperthyroidism was defined as absent ophthalmopathy progression within 18 months. Based on clinical symptoms, serum thyroxine and TRAb, thyroid ultrasound and orbital computed tomography, diagnoses were reached. Trimming removed 5 bases at V and 0 bases at J, with 13 bases between. Germline lookup yields CDR1 KGHDR and CDR2 SFDVKD. The CDR3 sequence is 17 residues long.

The chain joins TRBV24-1 to TRBJ2-6; unclear D gene. The source of this sequence is a young woman with Graves' hyperthyroidism. The sample taken for sequencing was blood. DNA for the CDR3: TGTGCCACCAGTGCCACGACATACTTCTCTGGGGCCAACGTCCTGACTTTC. It is translated as CATSATTYFSGANVLTF.